This T cell receptor (beta chain) comes out of a study of blood T cells in healthy people across ages (dated by TCRdb to between 2014 and 2017). At the level of the whole study: In model experiments, template switching captured roughly one uniquely barcoded TCR beta cDNA molecule for every two T cells. Donors were grouped into four age groups: young (average roughly 15 years), middle-aged (roughly 40), aged (around 60) and long-lived (over 80). The study measured age-related changes in TCR beta repertoire diversity using deep sequencing normalized with unique cDNA molecular identifiers. Two additional independent replicas of 1 million unique cDNA reads from the same blood draw were analyzed for two donors (one aged 18 to 29 and one aged 80 or older).

Systemically healthy Caucasian individuals from Russia, approximately 39 in total and aged about 6 to 100 years, were included as donors. Ten milliliters of peripheral blood were collected from each donor into EDTA-treated Vacutainer tubes. Ficoll-Paque density-gradient centrifugation was used to isolate PBMCs, with at least 6.5 million per sample. Total RNA, at least 6 micrograms per sample, was extracted from PBMCs with Trizol reagent. Naive CD45RAhigh/CD27high T cell percentages were measured by flow cytometry on a PBMC aliquot from every donor. What the authors observed across the whole study: As age increased, observed TCR beta diversity per million T cells dropped in a roughly linear way, and a significant reduction was already evident by age about 40. The long-lived group showed more naive CD4+ T cells, fewer expanded clones and increased TCR diversity than the aged group, suggesting age selection. Estimates of total diversity from one million sequenced T cells were regarded as lower bounds and underestimates. Because profiling used bulk unsorted PBMCs, naive and antigen-experienced compartments could not be compared conclusively. Because donor CMV infection status was unknown, age-related changes in expanded clonotypes were potentially confounded. The percentage of naive T cells measured by flow cytometry correlated strongly with observed TCR beta diversity.

This clonotype was observed a few times. This clone's antigen is unknown. It has no much larger one-base neighbor in the sample; base qualities were not kept. From a lookup of the germline V gene (reference sequence), CDR1 and CDR2 are LNHDA and SQIVND. CDR3 length: 18 amino acids, cysteine to phenylalanine. The kept DNA is CDR3 alone, 54 bases in frame from the first base. Library creation used 5' RACE. TCRdb lists the instrument as Illumina HiSeq 2500. The second PCR ran for roughly 6 to 11 cycles and used a J-beta primer mix along with a sample-barcoded 5' primer. A unique molecular identifier was introduced onto each TCR beta cDNA molecule by a template-switch 5' adaptor carrying 12 random nucleotides. At least 2.5 million CDR3-containing paired-end reads were obtained from each sample. First-strand cDNA was synthesized from all RNA with the Mint cDNA synthesis kit, primed by a TRBC-specific oligonucleotide. Following uracil-DNA glycosylase treatment, a first 18-cycle PCR with universal primers M1SS and BC2_uni_R was performed on all cDNA. In the source study's methods: Normalization of each sample was performed by random selection of 1 million high-quality reads, each carrying a distinct molecular identifier. Reads with shared molecular identifiers were discarded instead of being binned into consensus sequences. MiTCR, set to a Q25 quality threshold and the strictest error-elimination algorithm, was used for CDR3 identification, clonotype clustering and error correction. A nonparametric unseen species model using Euler transformation provided a lower-bound estimate of total TCR beta diversity. TCRdb's own reprocessing of the public reads used fastp at Q25 and MiXCR and kept productive beta chains. Each CDR3 protein appears once, grouped with its most common genes and DNA. TCRdb's processing, not the authors' own work, is the source of the V and J calls. In this sample the table shows roughly 700,000 distinct CDR3 sequences, 25% of which occur a single time. Jointly, the top ten make up more than 7.5% of the sample.

These sequences were also reported in another study, on T cells of mothers and their children. The second study also describes: Nine systemically healthy Caucasian individuals served as donors, namely three mothers together with their six children. cDNA synthesis consumed the entire amount of extracted RNA, loaded at around 1.5 ug RNA in each 15 ul reaction. In the second PCR, sample barcodes and 2-4 random nucleotides were introduced via the M1S primer. More than 8 million TCR beta CDR3 reads were obtained from each mother, and about 3 million reads were obtained from each child. In both related and unrelated pairs, thymic selection shapes the output of TCR recombination in a similar way, with inherited differences having only a minor effect. Normalized repertoire overlap was always found to be slightly, but never significantly, higher in related mother-child pairs than in unrelated mother-child pairs. No persistent microchimeric T cell clones were found, with a detection sensitivity of approximately 100 clones per million clonotypes. To look for features that set related mother-child pairs apart from unrelated individuals, the researchers ran deep NGS to compare the TCR beta repertoires of mothers and children. The mean age was 40 +/- 4 years for the mothers and approximately 11 +/- 4 years for the children. After adapter ligation with NEBNext reagents, the libraries were sequenced on Illumina HiSeq 2000 with 100+100 nt paired-end reads. To avoid cross-contamination, the mother libraries and the child libraries were prepared a month apart and sequenced in separate runs. Each donor had between about 500,000 and 2,100,000 distinct TCR beta clonotypes identified. Naive TCR beta clonotypes were estimated from low-frequency clonotypes matched to each donor's FACS-determined naive share, without sorting.

The rearrangement combines TRBV19 with TRBJ2-5; the D segment could be TRBD2, given 5 matching bases. The DNA end favors TRBJ2-7, so the J call may be wrong. This clonotype was sampled from a boy aged 5-17 years in good health. The sequenced sample was blood. The sequenced DNA: TGTGCCAGTAGTATCACCATACAGAGGGCAACCCTCTCCTACGAGCAGTACTTC. Its translation is CASSITIQRATLSYEQYF.